The 18 T cell receptor beta chains listed next were all sequenced from one sample in a study of blood T cell repertoires in COVID-19. Assay: immunoSEQ multiplex PCR; the TCRdb copy retains only in-frame clones and omits some. The repertoire includes hundreds of thousands of clones, around 89% of them detected once, and approximately 2% sits in the top ten. Material for sequencing was PBMCs or T cells enriched from blood (not recorded which). These receptors all stem from a woman aged 55-75 years in a cohort exposed to, infected with or recovered from COVID-19 (not recorded which).

The chain is built from TRBV11-2 and TRBJ2-7; TRBD2 aligns across 9 bases. Germline lookup yields CDR1 SGHAT and CDR2 FQNNGV. This CDR3 has 15 amino acids. Losses at the gene ends were 2 bases for V and 5 bases for J; bases not matched to a gene: 7. DNA of the CDR3: TGTGCCAGCAGCTTACGGCTAGCGGGATTCCACGAGCAGTACTTC. It encodes CASSLRLAGFHEQYF.

The J gene is TRBJ2-1, the V gene TRBV5-1, with 8 positions matching TRBD2. From germline, CDR1 is SGHRS and CDR2 YFSETQ. The CDR3 has 15 residues. J was trimmed by 4 bases and V by 0 bases; bases with no gene match: 3. CDR3 sequence reads: CASSLVRGAYNEQFF. The CDR3, as DNA: TGCGCCAGCAGCTTGGTGCGGGGGGCTTACAATGAGCAGTTCTTC.

This chain connects TRBV28 to TRBJ2-7; perhaps TRBD2 as D (5 bases). The CDR3 contains 14 residues. Germline V CDR1 and CDR2: MDHEN, SYDVKM. V was trimmed by 3 bases and J by 7 bases, leaving 16 bases between them. Written as DNA, the CDR3 is TGTGCCAGCAGTTTTTTTGCGGGCAATCGAGAGCAGTACTTC. This gives the protein CASSFFAGNREQYF.

This clone appeared once. The chain couples TRBV21-1 to TRBJ2-3; the table's D call, TRBD1, has no DNA check behind it. TRBV21-1 is tagged as a pseudogene. This CDR3 is 15 amino acids long. The CDR3 nucleotides are TGTGCCAGCAGCAAAGGACAGGGGGCTAGAGATACGCAGTATTTT. Protein product: CASSKGQGARDTQYF.

This rearrangement joins TRBV5-1 to TRBJ1-2; no definite D call. This CDR3 comprises 15 residues. Looked up from germline, CDR1 is SGHRS and CDR2 is YFSETQ. V lost 2 bases, J lost 4 bases, and 15 bases lay in between. The CDR3 loop is CASSFGGPSGYGYTF. The CDR3 region has the DNA TGCGCCAGCAGCTTCGGCGGCCCTTCGGGCTATGGCTACACCTTC.

Here the CDR3 DNA reads TGTGCCAGCCTGACACTCGCCCCACAGGGGGCCGGGCGGCTAGGCGAGCAGTACTTC. Protein product: CASLTLAPQGAGRLGEQYF. The chain carries TRBV27 and TRBJ2-7; TRBD1 agrees at 9 bases. This CDR3 is 19 amino acids long. Per the germline V gene, CDR1 is MNHEY and CDR2 is SMNVEV (reference sequence). J was trimmed by 6 bases and V by 8 bases; bases with no gene match: 26.

The V call is TRBV19, the J call TRBJ2-5, with TRBD1 identical over 9 bases. This CDR3 is 15 amino acids long. Germline V gives CDR1 LNHDA, CDR2 SQIVND (reference sequence). Trimming cost V 5 bases and J 1 base; bases outside gene matches: 5. CDR3 amino acids: CASSPRDRAQETQYF. The CDR3 DNA follows: TGTGCCAGTAGTCCCCGGGACAGGGCCCAAGAGACCCAGTACTTC.

The CDR3 loop is CASSQEMGEHYEQYF. CDR3 DNA: TGTGCCAGCAGCCAAGAGATGGGAGAACACTACGAGCAGTACTTC. The chain links TRBV14 to TRBJ2-7, with D possibly TRBD2 on 5 matching bases. CDR3 size: 15 residues. Trimming cost V 0 bases and J 3 bases, with 12 bases left between them. Germline V gene sequence: CDR1 SGHDN, CDR2 FVKESK.

The V and J genes are TRBV7-9 and TRBJ2-3; 10 bases are shared with TRBD2. This CDR3 comprises 14 residues. Unmatched junction bases numbered 2, after V lost 5 bases and J lost 3 bases. From germline, CDR1 is SEHNR and CDR2 FQNEAQ (reference sequence). CDR3 residues: CASSLSGRTDTQYF. CDR3 DNA sequence: TGTGCCAGCAGCCTTAGCGGGAGGACAGATACGCAGTATTTT.

This chain uses TRBV30 with TRBJ1-5; TRBD1 matches at 8 bases. CDR3 length: 15 amino acids. Germline V CDR1 and CDR2: GTSNPN, SVGIG (reference sequence). The V and J ends lost 5 bases and 1 base, in that order; junction bases with no gene match: 7. CDR3 DNA sequence: TGTGCCTGGGCTTGGACAGGGACGAGCAATCAGCCCCAGCATTTT. It specifies CAWAWTGTSNQPQHF. The full variable domain, with the rest looked up from reference TRBV30 and TRBJ1-5, is SQTIHQWPATLVQPVGSPLSLECTVEGTSNPNLYWYRQAAGRGLQLLFYSVGIGQISSEVPQNLSASRPQDRQFILSSKKLLLSDSGFYLCAWAWTGTSNQPQHFGDGTRLSIL.

The rearrangement links TRBV6-6 to TRBJ2-7; D is possibly TRBD2 (6 bases). The CDR3 loop spans 14 amino acids. In germline, CDR1 is MNHNY, CDR2 SVGAGI (reference sequence). The ends were cut back, 2 bases at V and 4 bases at J, with 12 bases in the middle. In DNA form, the CDR3 reads TGTGCCAGCAGTTACGGGGGAGGACAATACGAGCAGTACTTC. Translation gives CASSYGGGQYEQYF.

This sequence joins TRBV15 and TRBJ1-2; TRBD1 matches at 10 bases. The CDR3 contains 13 residues. V shed 3 bases and J 8 bases; nucleotides not matched to a gene: 3. From germline, CDR1 is LNHNV and CDR2 YYDKDF (reference sequence). The CDR3: CATSRTGGAGYTF. The CDR3 nucleotides are TGTGCCACCAGCAGGACAGGGGGCGCGGGCTACACCTTC.

This rearrangement joins TRBV27 to TRBJ1-5, with D possibly TRBD1 on 6 matching bases. Trimming shortened V by 0 bases and J by 5 bases, and 11 bases separated the two germline ends. Germline CDR1 reads MNHEY; CDR2 reads SMNVEV (reference sequence). The CDR3 runs 15 residues. The CDR3 DNA follows: TGTGCCAGCAGTTTATCGGGGGCATCATATCAGCCCCAGCATTTT. As protein: CASSLSGASYQPQHF.

The V and J genes are TRBV5-6 and TRBJ2-1; 14 positions match TRBD2. V dropped 0 bases and J dropped 9; count of bases not matched to a gene: 5. Germline V gene lookup returns CDR1 SGHDT and CDR2 YYEEEE. CDR3 length equals 16 residues. The CDR3 here is CASSLAGLAGVSEQFF. For the CDR3, the DNA is TGTGCCAGCAGCTTGGCGGGACTAGCGGGAGTTAGTGAGCAGTTCTTC.

The chain is built from TRBV24-1 and TRBJ2-2; 12 bases agree with TRBD2. The V gene's germline CDR1 is KGHDR and CDR2 SFDVKD. V gave up 9 bases and J gave up 4 bases; unmatched junction bases: 5. This CDR3 spans 15 amino acids. The CDR3 spells CATSSGRAVTGELFF. For the CDR3, the DNA is TGTGCCACCTCTAGCGGGAGGGCAGTCACCGGGGAGCTGTTTTTT.

The chain has TRBV28 and TRBJ2-1, with 10 bases lining up with TRBD2. Per germline, CDR1 MDHEN and CDR2 SYDVKM. The trim removed 4 bases at V and 12 bases at J, leaving 12 bases unmatched. CDR3 length: 15 residues. The CDR3 sequence is CASSSRAGGSSGQFF. The CDR3 DNA sequence: TGTGCCAGCAGTTCCCGAGCGGGAGGGTCCTCGGGGCAGTTCTTC.

Note on this clone: One end of the junction does not line up with germline, which may come from a read error. V usage is TRBV19 and J usage is TRBJ1-5, with D possibly being TRBD1 (6 bases). Germline values: CDR1 LNHDA, CDR2 SQIVND (reference sequence). This CDR3 has 16 amino acids. The DNA for the CDR3 is TGTGCCAGTAGTACGAGACAGGTTAATAGCAATCAGTCCCAGCATTTT. Its translation: CASSTRQVNSNQSQHF.

CDR3 sequence: CASSFRGLDEQFF. The CDR3 DNA is TGTGCCAGCAGTTTTCGCGGGTTGGATGAGCAGTTCTTC. The J gene is TRBJ2-1, the V gene TRBV28; D possibly corresponds to TRBD2 (5 bases). The CDR3 spans 13 residues. The V gene's germline CDR1 is MDHEN and CDR2 SYDVKM. V dropped 3 bases and J dropped 8 bases, with 11 bases sitting between them. Together with reference TRBV28 and TRBJ2-1, the CDR3 gives the full variable domain: DVKVTQSSRYLVKRTGEKVFLECVQDMDHENMFWYRQDPGLGLRLIYFSYDVKMKEKGDIPEGYSVSREKKERFSLILESASTNQTSMYLCASSFRGLDEQFFGPGTRLTVL.